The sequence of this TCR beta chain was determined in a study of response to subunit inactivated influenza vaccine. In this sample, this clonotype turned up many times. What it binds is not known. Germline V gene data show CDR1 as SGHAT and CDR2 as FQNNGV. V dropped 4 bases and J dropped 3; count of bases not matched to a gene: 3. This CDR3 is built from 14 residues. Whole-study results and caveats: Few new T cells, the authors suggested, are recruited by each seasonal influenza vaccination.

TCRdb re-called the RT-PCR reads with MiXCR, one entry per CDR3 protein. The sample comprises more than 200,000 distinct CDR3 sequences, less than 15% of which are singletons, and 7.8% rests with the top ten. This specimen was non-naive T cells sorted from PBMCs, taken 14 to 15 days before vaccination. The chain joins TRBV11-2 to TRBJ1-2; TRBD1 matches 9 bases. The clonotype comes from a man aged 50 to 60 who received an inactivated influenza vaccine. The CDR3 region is CASSSGTGYYGYTF. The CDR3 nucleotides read TGTGCCAGCAGCTCCGGGACAGGGTACTATGGCTACACCTTC.